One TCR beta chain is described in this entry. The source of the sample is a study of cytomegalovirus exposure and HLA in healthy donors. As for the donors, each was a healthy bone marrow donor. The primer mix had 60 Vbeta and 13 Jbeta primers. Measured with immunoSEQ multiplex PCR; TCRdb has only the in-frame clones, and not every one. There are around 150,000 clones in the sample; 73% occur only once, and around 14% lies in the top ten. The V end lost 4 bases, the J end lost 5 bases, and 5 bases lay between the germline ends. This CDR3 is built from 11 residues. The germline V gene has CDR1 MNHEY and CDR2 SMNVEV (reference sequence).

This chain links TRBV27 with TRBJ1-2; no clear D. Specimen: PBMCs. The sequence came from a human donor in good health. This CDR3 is CASSSGYGYTF. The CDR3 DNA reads TGTGCCAGCAGTTCGGGGTATGGCTACACCTTC.